The 29 T cell receptor beta chains listed next were all sequenced from one sample in a study of T cell repertoires in cytomegalovirus infection (dated by TCRdb to about 2019). Sequenced on an Illumina HiSeq 1500. The public reads were run again by TCRdb, first through fastp at Q25 and then through MiXCR, and only productive beta chains were kept. Each CDR3 protein appears once, grouped with its most common genes and DNA. This sample lists 150,000 to 200,000 distinct CDR3 sequences; about 21% were detected once. The ten largest clones take up around 3.1% of the sample. Sequenced input: PBMCs. The receptors stem from a human donor in good health (CMV status not recorded). Some clones in this sample may be carry-over from other donors' samples.

Turning to this clonotype: Mismatch with germline at one junction end may stem from a read error. The chain recombines TRBV5-1 with TRBJ1-5; D gene uncertain. The CDR3 runs 15 residues. In germline, CDR1 is SGHRS, CDR2 YFSETQ. The CDR3 nucleotides read TGCGCCAGCAGCTTGGACGGGTTTAGCAATCAGCCTCAGCATTTT. This gives the protein CASSLDGFSNQPQHF.

The sample holds a few counts of this clonotype. The V and J genes are TRBV19 and TRBJ2-7, with a tentative D call TRBD2 (6 bases). The CDR3 sequence is 14 residues long. The ends were cut back, 1 base at V and 9 bases at J, with 16 bases in the middle. CDR1 and CDR2 (germline): LNHDA, SQIVND (reference sequence). The DNA for the CDR3 is TGTGCCAGTAGTATAGCCGGGACTGGGACCGGGCAGTACTTC. Translating gives CASSIAGTGTGQYF. The full variable domain, in which reference TRBV19 and TRBJ2-7 provide the parts outside the CDR3, is DGGITQSPKYLFRKEGQNVTLSCEQNLNHDAMYWYRQDPGQGLRLIYYSQIVNDFQKGDIAEGYSVSREKKESFPLTVTSAQKNPTAFYLCASSIAGTGTGQYFGPGTRLTVT.

J is TRBJ2-7 and V is TRBV6-6; D is ambiguous. V was clipped by 3 bases and J by 2 bases, with 14 bases between them. The germline V gene encodes CDR1 MNHNY and CDR2 SVGAGI (reference sequence). This CDR3 region has 15 residues. CDR3 sequence: CASSYLGPWAYEQYF. DNA of the CDR3: TGTGCCAGCAGTTATCTGGGCCCCTGGGCCTACGAGCAGTACTTC.

This clonotype came up a few times. The rearrangement links TRBV14 to TRBJ2-5; D unclear. V lost 1 base and J lost 2, with 14 bases in between. The CDR3 consists of 16 residues. Germline CDR1 and CDR2: SGHDN and FVKESK. CDR3 bases: TGTGCCAGCAGCCAAGCATCGGCGTGGAAGCAAGAGACCCAGTACTTC. Translated, it gives CASSQASAWKQETQYF.

This clonotype was found a few times. This chain links TRBV7-8 with TRBJ1-2, with no clear D. This CDR3 has 14 residues. Germline lookup yields CDR1 SGHVS and CDR2 FQNEAQ. V lost 3 bases and J lost 7, with 15 bases in between. As DNA, the CDR3 is TGTGCCAGCAGCTTGGCGTACGGTATAAGTGGCTACACCTTC. Residues: CASSLAYGISGYTF.

This clonotype has more than one count but fewer than ten. The rearrangement joins TRBV29-1 to TRBJ2-3, with a tentative D call TRBD1 (5 bases). CDR3 length: 12 amino acids. V was cut by 5 bases and J by 3 bases, with 9 bases left in between. Looked up from germline, CDR1 is SQVTM and CDR2 is ANQGSEA. CDR3 sequence: CSVLGATDTQYF. Written as DNA, the CDR3 is TGCAGCGTTTTAGGGGCAACAGATACGCAGTATTTT.

The chain couples TRBV28 to TRBJ2-3; D might be TRBD2 (6 bases). V was shortened by 8 bases and J by 0 bases, with 15 bases between the two germline ends. This CDR3 spans 15 amino acids. Per the germline V gene, CDR1 is MDHEN and CDR2 is SYDVKM. The CDR3 is CASAGGATSTDTQYF. The CDR3, as DNA: TGTGCCAGCGCTGGCGGGGCGACTAGCACAGATACGCAGTATTTT.

The CDR3 sequence is CASTGGTVSYNEQFF. CDR3 in DNA: TGTGCCAGCACGGGCGGTACGGTCTCCTACAATGAGCAGTTCTTC. The chain is built from TRBV2 and TRBJ2-1; D gene uncertain. The CDR3 covers 15 residues. The V and J ends lost 7 bases and 0 bases respectively, with 13 bases between them. Germline CDR1 and CDR2: SNHLY and FYNNEI.

This clonotype showed up many times. The J gene is TRBJ1-2, the V gene TRBV20-1; 9 bases line up with TRBD1. The CDR3 is made up of 16 amino acids. V lost 1 base and J lost 6; bases outside the gene matches: 12. Germline V gene sequence: CDR1 DFQATT, CDR2 SNEGSKA (reference sequence). The CDR3 bases are TGCAGTGCTAGAGCCGTAGGGGGACAGGGAGTCAATGGCTACACCTTC. Protein: CSARAVGGQGVNGYTF.

V and J are TRBV28 and TRBJ2-1; TRBD2 agrees at 7 bases. With 2 bases clipped from V and 8 bases from J, the junction kept 6 bases outside the gene matches. Germline assignment: CDR1 MDHEN and CDR2 SYDVKM. CDR3 size: 14 residues. The CDR3: CASSLSGVSDEQFF. Written as DNA, the CDR3 is TGTGCCAGCAGTTTAAGCGGGGTAAGCGATGAGCAGTTCTTC.

Only a few counts were recorded for this clonotype. The chain carries TRBV4-1 and TRBJ1-4; possible D gene TRBD1, 5 bases. Trimming shortened V by 3 bases and J by 8 bases, and 19 bases separated the two germline ends. This CDR3 spans 16 amino acids. Germline V CDR1 and CDR2: MGHRA, YSYEKL. The CDR3 reads CASSQRGRTFEEKLFF. In nucleotides, the CDR3 is TGCGCCAGCAGCCAGAGGGGTAGGACATTTGAAGAAAAACTGTTTTTT.

This clonotype has a handful of counts. V and J are TRBV6-2 or TRBV6-3 and TRBJ2-7; D may be TRBD2 (6 bases). Between the trimmed V and J ends, which lost 2 bases and 4 bases, there was a span of 6 bases. Germline V gives CDR1 MNHEY, CDR2 SVGEGT. CDR3 length: 12 residues. The DNA of the CDR3 is TGTGCCAGCAGTTACGCGGGATACGAGCAGTACTTC. Residues: CASSYAGYEQYF.

This clonotype was observed at least ten times. The chain links TRBV7-8 to TRBJ1-2; D is ambiguous. Germline CDR1 and CDR2: SGHVS and FQNEAQ. Trimming shortened V by 0 bases and J by 4 bases, and 12 bases separated the two germline ends. The CDR3 spans 15 residues. The CDR3 loop reads CASSLADTTGYGYTF. The DNA for the CDR3 is TGTGCCAGCAGCTTAGCAGACACCACGGGCTATGGCTACACCTTC.

This clonotype was seen ten or more times. This chain uses TRBV10-3 with TRBJ2-5, with D perhaps TRBD1 (5 bases). Trimming took off 6 bases at V and 2 bases at J, with 16 bases between the two ends. Germline V CDR1 and CDR2: ENHRY, SYGVKD. The CDR3 sequence is 15 residues long. The DNA for the CDR3 is TGTGCCATCAGCGAAGGACACCGAGTACAAGAGACCCAGTACTTC. It codes for CAISEGHRVQETQYF.

This clonotype was observed many times. This chain uses TRBV7-6 with TRBJ2-3; possible D gene TRBD1, 6 bases. Germline CDR1 SGHVS, CDR2 FNYEAQ. Trimming shortened V by 5 bases and J by 0 bases, and 15 bases separated the two germline ends. This CDR3 is 16 amino acids long. The CDR3: CASSQSGTSSTDTQYF. In DNA, the CDR3 is TGTGCCAGCAGCCAATCCGGGACAAGTAGCACAGATACGCAGTATTTT.

The chain uses TRBV28 and TRBJ2-7; no firm D call. Trimming removed 2 bases from V and 5 bases from J, with 13 bases in between. The germline gives CDR1 MDHEN, CDR2 SYDVKM. The CDR3 sequence is 14 residues long. CDR3 sequence: CASSLSRADNEQYF. CDR3 nucleotide sequence: TGTGCCAGCAGTTTAAGTCGAGCAGACAACGAGCAGTACTTC.

The V gene is TRBV6-2 or TRBV6-3, the J gene TRBJ1-2; the match to TRBD1 covers 7 bases. Trimming took 6 bases from V and 4 from J; bases not matched to a gene: 11. The CDR3 spans 15 residues. CDR1 MNHEY and CDR2 SVGEGT come from the germline V gene. The CDR3 bases are TGTGCCAGCAGCCCGCTGCGGACAGGACCCTATGGCTACACCTTC. Translation: CASSPLRTGPYGYTF.

This clonotype was seen ten or more times. The CDR3 bases are TGTGCCAGCAGCGACGGACAGGGGTTCTATAATTCACCCCTCCACTTT. Protein sequence: CASSDGQGFYNSPLHF. The chain links TRBV6-1 to TRBJ1-6, with 9 bases identical to TRBD1. Per the germline V gene, CDR1 is MNHNS and CDR2 is SASEGT. With V trimmed by 6 bases and J by 3 bases, 6 bases remained unmatched. This CDR3 has 16 residues.

The V gene is TRBV27, the J gene TRBJ2-3, with 9 bases fitting TRBD1. The V gene end was trimmed by 7 bases and the J gene end by 5 bases; junction bases not matched to a gene: 7. Germline V lookup: CDR1 MNHEY, CDR2 SMNVEV (reference sequence). CDR3 length: 14 residues. CDR3 loop: CASTMTGGVDTQYF. The CDR3 DNA reads TGTGCCAGCACTATGACAGGGGGAGTAGATACGCAGTATTTT.

This clonotype came up a few times. The rearrangement uses TRBV2 and TRBJ2-7; D may be TRBD2 (6 bases). Germline assignment: CDR1 SNHLY and CDR2 FYNNEI. The CDR3 extends over 15 amino acids. Trimming took 7 bases from V and 4 from J, leaving 20 bases between them. In DNA form, the CDR3 reads TGTGCCAGCATATTGGACGGGGGTGCACCGTACGAGCAGTACTTC. It yields the protein CASILDGGAPYEQYF.

This clonotype was observed a few times. V gene TRBV6-2 or TRBV6-3 combines with J gene TRBJ2-1; 9 bases align to TRBD1. The V and J ends lost 5 bases and 7 bases, in that order; junction bases with no gene match: 12. This CDR3 is 16 amino acids long. Germline V lookup: CDR1 MNHEY, CDR2 SVGEGT. CDR3 nucleotide sequence: TGTGCCAGCAGTCCCCGAACAGGGGGCGCTTGGAATGAGCAGTTCTTC. Protein product: CASSPRTGGAWNEQFF.

For this clonotype: It may be a read error: a sequence one base away is much more abundant. V and J are TRBV7-3 and TRBJ1-1; 7 positions match TRBD1. Germline loops: CDR1 SGHTA, CDR2 FQGTGA. CDR3 length: 14 amino acids. The CDR3 nucleotides are TGTGACAGCAGCCTACAGGGGAGTGCCACTGAAGCTTTCTTT. Translation: CDSSLQGSATEAFF. The full variable domain, with the rest looked up from reference TRBV7-3 and TRBJ1-1, is GAGVSQTPSNKVTEKGKYVELRCDPISGHTALYWYRQSLGQGPEFLIYFQGTGAADDSGLPNDRFFAVRPEGSVSTLKIQRTERGDSAVYLCDSSLQGSATEAFFGQGTRLTVV.

In DNA, the CDR3 is TGTGCCAGCAGCTTAGCTCGGGACAGGGCGAACACTGAAGCTTTCTTT. It codes for CASSLARDRANTEAFF. The chain combines TRBV11-2 with TRBJ1-1; the match to TRBD1 covers 9 bases. With 1 base clipped from V and 1 base from J, the junction kept 4 bases outside the gene matches. In germline, CDR1 is SGHAT, CDR2 FQNNGV. The CDR3 is 16 amino acids.

This clonotype was observed a few times. The chain has TRBV12-3 or TRBV12-4 and TRBJ2-1; D unclear. This CDR3 region has 12 residues. V lost 6 bases and J 1 base, leaving 4 bases between the germline ends. CDR3 residues: CASSGSYNEQFF. For the CDR3, the DNA is TGTGCCAGCAGCGGATCCTACAATGAGCAGTTCTTC.

V gene TRBV27 combines with J gene TRBJ2-5, with TRBD2 matching over 15 bases. Per the germline V gene, CDR1 is MNHEY and CDR2 is SMNVEV (reference sequence). The V segment lost 7 bases and the J segment 7 bases; nucleotides outside the gene matches: 10. The length of the CDR3 is 16 residues. In DNA, the CDR3 is TGTGCCAGCACCCCCTCGGGACTAGCGGGGGGCGGGACCCAGTACTTC. This translates into CASTPSGLAGGGTQYF.

This clonotype was recorded many times. The chain has TRBV4-1 and TRBJ2-7, with TRBD2 matching 8 bases. The CDR3 is made up of 14 amino acids. Germline lookup yields CDR1 MGHRA and CDR2 YSYEKL. V gave up 0 bases and J gave up 2 bases; unmatched junction bases: 0. CDR3 amino acids: CASSQDSGTYEQYF. The CDR3 nucleotides are TGCGCCAGCAGCCAAGATAGCGGGACCTACGAGCAGTACTTC.

This rearrangement joins TRBV12-5 to TRBJ1-3, with no clear D. Trimming cost V 0 bases and J 1 base, with 4 bases left between them. The CDR3 runs 14 residues. Per the germline V gene, CDR1 is LGHNT and CDR2 is FRNRAP. CDR3 nucleotides: TGTGCTAGTGGTTTGGTGGCGTCTGGAAACACCATATATTTT. Translating it yields CASGLVASGNTIYF.

This clonotype was counted between two and nine times. The rearrangement uses TRBV6-1 and TRBJ1-1; the D is unclear. Per germline, CDR1 MNHNS and CDR2 SASEGT. V was clipped by 6 bases and J by 0 bases, with 14 bases between them. This CDR3 region has 15 residues. In DNA form, the CDR3 reads TGTGCCAGCAGCCCTCAGATTCTCATGAACACTGAAGCTTTCTTT. It specifies CASSPQILMNTEAFF.

This clonotype was seen ten or more times. This chain connects TRBV7-2 to TRBJ2-4, with D uncertain. CDR1 and CDR2 from the germline V gene are SGHTA and FQGNSA. This CDR3 spans 13 amino acids. The germline V and J ends were trimmed by 1 base and 8 bases, with 9 bases remaining between them. The CDR3 spells CASSLDGADIQYF. CDR3 in DNA: TGTGCCAGCAGCTTAGACGGAGCAGACATTCAGTACTTC. Full variable domain (missing parts from reference TRBV7-2 and TRBJ2-4): GAGVSQSPSNKVTEKGKDVELRCDPISGHTALYWYRQSLGQGLEFLIYFQGNSAPDKSGLPSDRFSAERTGGSVSTLTIQRTQQEDSAVYLCASSLDGADIQYFGAGTRLSVL.